The 24 T cell receptor beta chains presented below share a single source sample, sequenced in a study of blood T cell repertoires in COVID-19. Produced via immunoSEQ multiplex PCR; TCRdb's table is partial and in-frame only. The sample has about 97,000 clones, about 89% seen once. Sequences were obtained from peripheral blood. These receptors originate from a human donor in a cohort sampled during active COVID-19.

In nucleotides, the CDR3 is TGTGCCACCAGTGTAAGGACAGGGGTAAGCAATCAGCCCCAGCATTTT. Its protein product is CATSVRTGVSNQPQHF. V is TRBV24-1 and J is TRBJ1-5; TRBD1 aligns across 9 bases. In germline, CDR1 is KGHDR, CDR2 SFDVKD. This CDR3 contains 16 residues. After removal of 5 bases from V and 1 base from J, the junction contained 5 bases not matched to a gene.

The chain uses TRBV27 and TRBJ1-3; D gene unclear. The V and J ends lost 2 bases and 4 bases respectively, with 9 bases between them. This CDR3 is built from 14 residues. Germline assignment: CDR1 MNHEY and CDR2 SMNVEV (reference sequence). This CDR3 is CASSLHGPGNTIYF. CDR3 nucleotide sequence: TGTGCCAGCAGTTTACATGGGCCCGGAAACACCATATATTTT.

The V call is TRBV9, the J call TRBJ2-7; 10 bases map to TRBD2. The CDR3 spans 14 residues. The germline V gene has CDR1 SGDLS and CDR2 YYNGEE. Germline trimming cut 3 bases from V and 2 bases from J; bases unmatched to any gene: 2. The CDR3 loop is CASSATSGAYEQYF. CDR3 sequence (DNA): TGTGCCAGCAGCGCCACTAGCGGGGCCTACGAGCAGTACTTC.

V and J are TRBV6-1 and TRBJ1-2; TRBD1 agrees at 9 bases. Germline V gene sequence: CDR1 MNHNS, CDR2 SASEGT. Losses at the gene ends were 2 bases for V and 4 bases for J; bases not matched to a gene: 5. The CDR3 is 15 residues long. The CDR3 DNA reads TGTGCCAGCAGTGAATCGGACAGGGGTGCCTATGGCTACACCTTC. Amino acid sequence: CASSESDRGAYGYTF.

The chain recombines TRBV5-1 with TRBJ2-4; weak D call: TRBD1 (5 bases). V was clipped by 4 bases and J by 2 bases, with 16 bases between them. CDR1 is SGHRS and CDR2 is YFSETQ in the germline V gene. The CDR3 spans 16 residues. The CDR3 DNA is TGCGCCAGCAGCCAACCCTTAGCAGGGCCCAAAAACATTCAGTACTTC. Protein sequence: CASSQPLAGPKNIQYF.

A remark on this clone: At the DNA level, this CDR3 is encoded by other sequences in the same sample as well. The chain carries TRBV7-2 and TRBJ1-6; TRBD1 aligns across 8 bases. The CDR3 covers 14 residues. In germline, CDR1 is SGHTA, CDR2 FQGNSA. The V segment lost 1 base and the J segment 9 bases; nucleotides outside the gene matches: 2. CDR3 protein: CASSLVDRGSPLHF. The CDR3 DNA follows: TGTGCCAGCAGCTTAGTAGACAGGGGTTCACCCCTCCACTTT.

The J gene is TRBJ2-1, the V gene TRBV4-1; 10 bases align to TRBD2. The CDR3 is made up of 19 amino acids. Trimming cost V 2 bases and J 0 bases; bases outside gene matches: 10. Germline lookup yields CDR1 MGHRA and CDR2 YSYEKL. This CDR3 is CASSQPQGTSASSYNEQFF. The CDR3, as DNA: TGCGCCAGCAGCCAACCTCAAGGGACTAGCGCTAGCTCCTACAATGAGCAGTTCTTC.

CDR3 sequence reads: CASSLASGTSEQYF. The CDR3 region has the DNA TGTGCCAGCAGCTTAGCTAGCGGGACATCCGAGCAGTACTTC. V is TRBV11-2 and J is TRBJ2-7; 9 positions agree with TRBD2. This CDR3 is built from 14 residues. Looked up from germline, CDR1 is SGHAT and CDR2 is FQNNGV. J was trimmed by 6 bases and V by 1 base; bases with no gene match: 4.

Here the CDR3 DNA reads TGTGCCAGCTCACCCCCGGGGACTAGCGGGGATAAGGAGCAGTTCTTC. It codes for CASSPPGTSGDKEQFF. The V call is TRBV18, the J call TRBJ2-1; TRBD2 aligns across 13 bases. This CDR3 has 16 amino acids. The V segment lost 3 bases and the J segment 10 bases; nucleotides outside the gene matches: 9. CDR1 is KGHSH, CDR2 LQKENI, per germline.

The DNA for the CDR3 is TGCAGCGTTGCCGGAGGTCCAGCGAACACCGGGGAGCTGTTTTTT. Protein: CSVAGGPANTGELFF. J is TRBJ2-2 and V is TRBV29-1, with D maybe TRBD2 (5 bases). Trimming removed 4 bases at V and 0 bases at J, with 12 bases between. Germline V gene lookup returns CDR1 SQVTM and CDR2 ANQGSEA. CDR3 size: 15 residues.

The V call is TRBV7-3, the J call TRBJ2-3, with TRBD2 matching over 8 bases. Unmatched junction bases numbered 7, after V lost 5 bases and J lost 6 bases. The CDR3 loop spans 14 amino acids. CDR1 and CDR2 (germline): SGHTA, FQGTGA. The CDR3, as DNA: TGTGCCAGCAGCCCCGGACTAGCCGTTGATACGCAGTATTTT. Translating gives CASSPGLAVDTQYF.

This clone has only a few counts. The genes are TRBV5-1 and TRBJ2-3, with 7 nucleotides matching TRBD2. Germline V CDR1 and CDR2: SGHRS, YFSETQ. The CDR3 is made up of 15 amino acids. J was trimmed by 4 bases and V by 4 bases; bases with no gene match: 9. The DNA of the CDR3 is TGCGCCAGCAGCCAGACGGGGACTACTTCAGATACGCAGTATTTT. Protein: CASSQTGTTSDTQYF.

The J gene is TRBJ2-3, the V gene TRBV4-3, with a weak D call TRBD2 (6 bases). Trimming shortened V by 0 bases and J by 1 base, and 11 bases separated the two germline ends. CDR1 and CDR2 from the germline V gene are LGHNA and YSLEER. The CDR3 contains 16 residues. The CDR3 DNA sequence: TGCGCCAGCAGCCAAGAGGACTACCCCCGCACAGATACGCAGTATTTT. Translated, it gives CASSQEDYPRTDTQYF.

This clone was found once. This rearrangement joins TRBV3-1 (or the pseudogene TRBV3-2) to TRBJ2-4, with no clear D. This CDR3 has 14 residues. V was cut by 0 bases and J by 0 bases, with 3 bases left in between. The V gene's germline CDR1 is LGHDT and CDR2 YNNKEL (reference sequence). This chain's CDR3 is CASSQDLAKNIQYF. DNA of the CDR3: TGTGCCAGCAGCCAAGACTTAGCCAAAAACATTCAGTACTTC.

The chain is built from TRBV6-5 and TRBJ2-7, with unresolved D. This CDR3 has 14 residues. The V gene lost 7 bases and the J gene lost 0 bases, with 13 bases spanning the gap. Germline CDR1 MNHEY, CDR2 SVGAGI. CDR3: CASTRSGYSYEQYF. In DNA, the CDR3 is TGTGCCAGCACTAGGTCCGGATACTCCTACGAGCAGTACTTC.

For the CDR3, the DNA is TGTGCCAGCACGATTGTTGCAGGGAACACTGAAGCTTTCTTT. Its protein product is CASTIVAGNTEAFF. The rearrangement links TRBV2 to TRBJ1-1, with D unclear. Trimming removed 7 bases at V and 1 base at J, with 13 bases between. Germline-derived CDR1 and CDR2 are SNHLY and FYNNEI. The CDR3 is 14 residues long.

The chain combines TRBV6-5 with TRBJ2-5, with 11 bases matching TRBD2. Germline V CDR1 and CDR2: MNHEY, SVGAGI. This CDR3 is 15 amino acids long. The V gene end was trimmed by 9 bases and the J gene end by 5 bases; junction bases not matched to a gene: 11. The CDR3 spells CASATSGVVTETQYF. In DNA form, the CDR3 reads TGTGCCAGTGCGACTAGCGGGGTTGTCACGGAGACCCAGTACTTC.

This clone is a singleton in its sample. This chain joins TRBV6-6 and TRBJ1-1, with 7 nucleotides matching TRBD1. CDR1 is MNHNY, CDR2 SVGAGI, per germline (reference sequence). The CDR3 runs 17 residues. J gave up 3 bases and V 5 bases, and 15 bases lay outside the gene matches. The CDR3 loop reads CASSRDRVSLGHTEAFF. The DNA for the CDR3 is TGTGCCAGCAGTCGAGACAGGGTGTCACTTGGGCACACTGAAGCTTTCTTT.

The chain employs TRBV5-1 and TRBJ2-1; a weak D match, TRBD2 (5 bases). Germline V gives CDR1 SGHRS, CDR2 YFSETQ. V was cut by 2 bases and J by 0 bases, with 9 bases left in between. The CDR3 contains 15 residues. For the CDR3, the DNA is TGCGCCAGCAGCTTAGCGGCCAGCTCCTACAATGAGCAGTTCTTC. Its translation is CASSLAASSYNEQFF.

V and J are TRBV28 and TRBJ1-1; TRBD1 matches 10 bases. The J segment lost 0 bases and the V segment lost 5 bases, leaving 6 bases of the junction unmatched. Germline CDR1 reads MDHEN; CDR2 reads SYDVKM. The CDR3 extends over 16 amino acids. The DNA of the CDR3 is TGTGCCAGCAGTGAACCGGGACAGGGGATGAACACTGAAGCTTTCTTT. Its translation is CASSEPGQGMNTEAFF.

CDR3 bases: TGTGCCAGCAGGCCTCCGGGGACAGGGGGCAATGAGCAGTTCTTC. It specifies CASRPPGTGGNEQFF. The chain employs TRBV6-2 or TRBV6-3 and TRBJ2-1, with 11 bases lining up with TRBD1. V shed 6 bases, J shed 6 bases, and the junction held 7 bases outside the gene matches. The germline V gene has CDR1 MNHEY and CDR2 SVGEGT. This CDR3 is built from 15 residues.

J is TRBJ2-7 and V is TRBV25-1; D remains ambiguous. The CDR3 is 11 residues long. Germline loops: CDR1 MGHDK, CDR2 SYGVNS. V gave up 5 bases and J gave up 1 base, with 3 bases separating them. DNA of the CDR3: TGTGCCAGCAGTCATTCCTACGAGCAGTACTTC. Translation: CASSHSYEQYF.

The chain joins TRBV2 to TRBJ2-1; 7 bases line up with TRBD2. The CDR3 totals 15 residues. In germline, CDR1 is SNHLY, CDR2 FYNNEI. Trimming cost V 4 bases and J 8 bases; bases outside gene matches: 11. CDR3 protein: CASSVMTRGTYEQFF. The CDR3 DNA follows: TGTGCCAGCAGTGTCATGACGCGGGGGACCTATGAGCAGTTCTTC. Together with reference TRBV2 and TRBJ2-1, the CDR3 gives the full variable domain: EPEVTQTPSHQVTQMGQEVILRCVPISNHLYFYWYRQILGQKVEFLVSFYNNEISEKSEIFDDQFSVERPDGSNFTLKIRSTKLEDSAMYFCASSVMTRGTYEQFFGPGTRLTVL.

V is TRBV27 and J is TRBJ2-7; 7 bases are shared with TRBD2. Germline loops: CDR1 MNHEY, CDR2 SMNVEV (reference sequence). CDR3 length: 14 amino acids. Unmatched junction bases numbered 10, after V lost 4 bases and J lost 7 bases. CDR3 sequence reads: CASSSGAAGEEQYF. CDR3 bases: TGTGCCAGCAGTTCCGGGGCCGCGGGGGAAGAGCAGTACTTC.